The 30 T cell receptor beta chains presented below share a single source sample, sequenced in a study of blood T cell repertoires in COVID-19. Some clones are missing from TCRdb's copy, which holds only in-frame ones; the method was immunoSEQ multiplex PCR. The table records roughly 240,000 clones, roughly 86% of them present only once. Specimen: peripheral blood. All receptors derive from a woman in her fifties or sixties who had recovered from COVID-19.

This rearrangement joins TRBV4-3 to TRBJ2-3; 7 nucleotides match TRBD1. CDR1 is LGHNA, CDR2 YSLEER, per germline. The CDR3 is made up of 16 amino acids. V shed 4 bases, J shed 5 bases, and the junction held 12 bases outside the gene matches. This CDR3 is CASSLRLRGGIDTQYF. The CDR3 DNA reads TGCGCCAGCAGCCTCCGCCTTCGAGGGGGCATAGATACGCAGTATTTT.

The chain links TRBV5-1 to TRBJ2-5, with 10 bases that match TRBD1. The V segment lost 8 bases and the J segment 1 base; nucleotides outside the gene matches: 5. The germline V gene encodes CDR1 SGHRS and CDR2 YFSETQ. CDR3 length equals 14 residues. The CDR3 loop reads CASSGTGVQETQYF. The CDR3 DNA sequence: TGCGCCAGTTCCGGGACAGGGGTCCAAGAGACCCAGTACTTC.

This clone was recorded once. The chain is built from TRBV4-2 and TRBJ2-2; 7 nucleotides match TRBD2. Germline V gene sequence: CDR1 LGHNA, CDR2 YNFKEQ. The length of the CDR3 is 20 residues. The V and J ends lost 0 bases and 5 bases, in that order; junction bases with no gene match: 18. CDR3 in DNA: TGTGCCAGCAGCCAAGATAGAAGCGGGGAACGCCTAGGGAAAACCGGGGAGCTGTTTTTT. Amino acid sequence: CASSQDRSGERLGKTGELFF.

The chain is built from TRBV19 and TRBJ1-1; tentative D call: TRBD1 (6 bases). The CDR3 is made up of 13 amino acids. The germline V gene encodes CDR1 LNHDA and CDR2 SQIVND (reference sequence). Trimming removed 5 bases at V and 3 bases at J, with 10 bases between. CDR3 sequence (DNA): TGTGCCAGTAGTGCCAGGGGATACACTGAAGCTTTCTTT. Its protein is CASSARGYTEAFF.

V gene TRBV5-6 combines with J gene TRBJ1-2; D is possibly TRBD1 (6 bases). The germline V gene has CDR1 SGHDT and CDR2 YYEEEE. V lost 5 bases, J lost 5 bases, and 13 bases lay in between. The CDR3 is 13 residues long. CDR3 region: CASRDSSNYGYTF. In DNA, the CDR3 is TGTGCCAGCAGGGACAGCAGCAATTATGGCTACACCTTC.

The chain joins TRBV5-1 to TRBJ2-2; 9 bases fit TRBD2. The CDR3 covers 15 residues. J gave up 5 bases and V 2 bases, and 4 bases lay outside the gene matches. Germline CDR1 reads SGHRS; CDR2 reads YFSETQ. CDR3 nucleotides: TGCGCCAGCAGCTTTACTAGCGGGTCGACCGGGGAGCTGTTTTTT. Its translation is CASSFTSGSTGELFF.

The chain has TRBV4-2 and TRBJ2-4; TRBD2 might be the D (7 bases). From germline, CDR1 is LGHNA and CDR2 YNFKEQ. Trimming removed 5 bases at V and 9 bases at J, with 17 bases between. The CDR3 has 14 amino acids. The CDR3 reads CASSGGGERSIQYF. For the CDR3, the DNA is TGTGCCAGCAGCGGAGGGGGGGAACGGAGCATTCAGTACTTC.

V gene TRBV5-1 combines with J gene TRBJ1-3, with 10 bases lining up with TRBD1. The CDR3 runs to 18 residues. Trimming at V came to 1 base and at J to 0 bases, leaving 7 bases not matched to a gene. Germline-derived CDR1 and CDR2 are SGHRS and YFSETQ. The CDR3 nucleotides read TGCGCCAGCAGCTTGAGGGGACAGGGGCCGGACTCTGGAAACACCATATATTTT. Translating it yields CASSLRGQGPDSGNTIYF.

CDR3 bases: TGTGCCAGCAGCATTTCGTCTGGAAACACCATATATTTT. Amino acids: CASSISSGNTIYF. The chain is built from TRBV7-2 and TRBJ1-3; D unresolved. Trimming cost V 5 bases and J 1 base, with 6 bases left between them. Germline CDR1 is SGHTA and CDR2 is FQGNSA. CDR3 length: 13 amino acids.

The chain uses TRBV19 and TRBJ2-3; 12 nucleotides align to TRBD1. Germline V CDR1 and CDR2: LNHDA, SQIVND (reference sequence). The V segment lost 9 bases and the J segment 4 bases; nucleotides outside the gene matches: 11. This CDR3 spans 16 amino acids. CDR3 region: CASRGGDRGRADTQYF. The CDR3 DNA reads TGTGCCAGCCGGGGCGGGGACAGGGGGCGCGCAGATACGCAGTATTTT. The full variable domain, completed using reference TRBV19 and TRBJ2-3, is DGGITQSPKYLFRKEGQNVTLSCEQNLNHDAMYWYRQDPGQGLRLIYYSQIVNDFQKGDIAEGYSVSREKKESFPLTVTSAQKNPTAFYLCASRGGDRGRADTQYFGPGTRLTVL.

The CDR3 sequence: CASSPQSGAPGQSYGYTF. As DNA, the CDR3 is TGTGCCAGCAGCCCCCAATCAGGCGCCCCGGGACAGAGCTATGGCTACACCTTC. The V gene is TRBV7-9, the J gene TRBJ1-2; 7 bases are shared with TRBD1. CDR3 length equals 18 residues. The germline V gene has CDR1 SEHNR and CDR2 FQNEAQ (reference sequence). V lost 5 bases, J lost 4 bases, and 19 bases stayed unmatched.

The V call is TRBV4-3, the J call TRBJ1-6, with no clear D. The germline V gene encodes CDR1 LGHNA and CDR2 YSLEER. The CDR3 consists of 19 residues. The germline V and J ends were trimmed by 4 bases and 7 bases, with 26 bases remaining between them. The CDR3 DNA reads TGCGCCAGCAGCCCAGCAGCAGAGAAGCTCCGATTGGGCAATTCACCCCTCCACTTT. Translation gives CASSPAAEKLRLGNSPLHF.

The chain links TRBV9 to TRBJ1-2; TRBD1 agrees at 8 bases. Germline values: CDR1 SGDLS, CDR2 YYNGEE. The CDR3 totals 15 residues. V dropped 0 bases and J dropped 4; count of bases not matched to a gene: 5. CDR3 sequence: CASSVDPDRVYGYTF. CDR3 nucleotides: TGTGCCAGCAGCGTAGACCCGGACAGGGTCTATGGCTACACCTTC.

V is TRBV4-3 and J is TRBJ2-5; 10 positions agree with TRBD2. J lost 7 bases, V lost 2 bases, and 10 bases had no gene match. The V gene's germline CDR1 is LGHNA and CDR2 YSLEER. This CDR3 contains 16 residues. CDR3 in DNA: TGCGCCAGCAGCCAACCGGCAGCGGGGGGGGAGGTGACCCAGTACTTC. It yields the protein CASSQPAAGGEVTQYF.

This rearrangement joins TRBV19 to TRBJ2-1, with TRBD1 as a possible D gene (6 bases). Trimming pared 7 bases from V and 2 bases from J, leaving 15 bases between. Germline assignment: CDR1 LNHDA and CDR2 SQIVND (reference sequence). CDR3 size: 15 residues. The CDR3 coding sequence is TGTGCCAGTATCCAGGGCAGGGGCCCCTACAATGAGCAGTTCTTC. Protein: CASIQGRGPYNEQFF.

This chain links TRBV7-3 with TRBJ2-1, with 12 positions matching TRBD1. There are 16 residues in the CDR3. V was clipped by 0 bases and J by 6 bases; unmatched bases: 3. The V gene's germline CDR1 is SGHTA and CDR2 FQGTGA. CDR3 sequence (DNA): TGTGCCAGCAGCTTAACCTGGGACAGGGGGCTCAATGAGCAGTTCTTC. Translation: CASSLTWDRGLNEQFF.

V usage is TRBV3-1 (or the pseudogene TRBV3-2) and J usage is TRBJ1-1; D ambiguous. V was trimmed by 0 bases and J by 4 bases, leaving 9 bases between them. The CDR3 contains 14 residues. CDR1 is LGHDT and CDR2 is YNNKEL in the germline V gene (reference sequence). For the CDR3, the DNA is TGTGCCAGCAGCCAAGACTGGGGAGGCACTGAAGCTTTCTTT. Protein product: CASSQDWGGTEAFF.

This clone was counted once. The chain couples TRBV7-3 to TRBJ1-6, with D unclear. The CDR3 contains 15 residues. Germline values: CDR1 SGHTA, CDR2 FQGTGA. Trimming cost V 1 base and J 10 bases, with 14 bases left between them. As DNA, the CDR3 is TGTGCCAGCAGCTTAAGGGCTGCCGGCGGGTCACCCCTCCACTTT. Its protein is CASSLRAAGGSPLHF.

DNA for the CDR3: TGTGCCAGCTCACCGGGGGGGGCCCCACTCAGCAATGAGCAGTTCTTC. This encodes CASSPGGAPLSNEQFF. V and J are TRBV18 and TRBJ2-1; the D gene is possibly TRBD2 (7 bases). The CDR3 sequence is 16 residues long. Germline loops: CDR1 KGHSH, CDR2 LQKENI. The V end was cut by 3 bases, the J end by 6 bases, with 18 bases between.

The rearrangement joins TRBV6-5 to TRBJ2-2; perhaps TRBD2 as D (5 bases). This CDR3 is 15 amino acids long. Germline CDR1 is MNHEY and CDR2 is SVGAGI. The germline V and J ends were trimmed by 5 bases and 4 bases, with 14 bases remaining between them. The CDR3 here is CASSRPGVGTGELFF. The DNA of the CDR3 is TGTGCCAGCAGTCGACCCGGGGTCGGCACCGGGGAGCTGTTTTTT.

The rearrangement joins TRBV28 to TRBJ2-3; TRBD1 agrees at 7 bases. V gave up 5 bases and J gave up 8 bases; unmatched junction bases: 16. This CDR3 is built from 16 residues. CDR1 and CDR2 (germline): MDHEN, SYDVKM. The CDR3 nucleotides read TGTGCCAGCAGTGGTCCCGGGGACAGCGTGGGTGCTACGCAGTATTTT. Translating gives CASSGPGDSVGATQYF.

The rearrangement links TRBV27 to TRBJ1-2; D is unclear. V lost 3 bases, J lost 5 bases, and 10 bases lay in between. Germline V lookup: CDR1 MNHEY, CDR2 SMNVEV (reference sequence). CDR3 length: 13 residues. CDR3 nucleotide sequence: TGTGCCAGCAGTTTTTCCCCCGGGTATGGCTACACCTTC. This sequence encodes CASSFSPGYGYTF.

The chain is built from TRBV7-3 and TRBJ1-6; D is uncertain. CDR3 length: 13 residues. V shed 5 bases and J shed 7 bases, with 9 bases lying between them. CDR1 SGHTA and CDR2 FQGTGA come from the germline V gene. The CDR3 loop is CASSPAGNSPLHF. The CDR3 nucleotides read TGTGCCAGCAGCCCAGCGGGCAATTCACCCCTCCACTTT.

This chain links TRBV5-1 with TRBJ2-7; 7 bases match TRBD2. The CDR3 consists of 14 residues. V was clipped by 0 bases and J by 5 bases; unmatched bases: 5. Germline V gene sequence: CDR1 SGHRS, CDR2 YFSETQ. The chain's CDR3 is CASSLVRGVHEQYF. CDR3 nucleotides: TGCGCCAGCAGCTTGGTCCGGGGGGTCCACGAGCAGTACTTC.

The V call is TRBV7-2, the J call TRBJ2-3; 8 nucleotides match TRBD2. CDR1 and CDR2 (germline): SGHTA, FQGNSA. The CDR3 loop spans 16 amino acids. V lost 0 bases, J lost 1 base, and 3 bases stayed unmatched. This CDR3 is CASSLALGGGTDTQYF. CDR3 in DNA: TGTGCCAGCAGCTTAGCGCTCGGGGGGGGCACAGATACGCAGTATTTT.

The rearrangement links TRBV10-3 to TRBJ2-5, with 8 bases that match TRBD2. This CDR3 spans 16 amino acids. The germline V gene encodes CDR1 ENHRY and CDR2 SYGVKD. V was clipped by 8 bases and J by 2 bases; unmatched bases: 13. The CDR3 DNA is TGTGCCATCGGTACCATTGCGGGGGGACGACAAGAGACCCAGTACTTC. Its protein product is CAIGTIAGGRQETQYF.

The J gene is TRBJ1-4, the V gene TRBV5-1; D remains ambiguous. V lost 5 bases and J lost 2, with 13 bases in between. CDR3 length: 15 amino acids. Germline V gene sequence: CDR1 SGHRS, CDR2 YFSETQ. The CDR3 coding sequence is TGCGCCAGCAGTCCTCCCTCCGGGACTAATGAAAAACTGTTTTTT. As protein: CASSPPSGTNEKLFF. The full variable domain, its missing parts supplied by reference TRBV5-1 and TRBJ1-4, is KAGVTQTPRYLIKTRGQQVTLSCSPISGHRSVSWYQQTPGQGLQFLFEYFSETQRNKGNFPGRFSGRQFSNSRSEMNVSTLELGDSALYLCASSPPSGTNEKLFFGSGTQLSVL.

The V gene is TRBV21-1, the J gene TRBJ2-1; TRBD1 is taken as the D call from the table, unchecked against the DNA. TRBV21-1 is a listed pseudogene. The CDR3 covers 19 residues. CDR3 sequence (DNA): TGTGCCAGCAGCACGCAGGGGACAGGTTTTTTCCCTTCCTACAATGAGCAGTTCTTC. Amino acids: CASSTQGTGFFPSYNEQFF.

V gene TRBV19 combines with J gene TRBJ1-4; 9 nucleotides align to TRBD1. Unmatched junction bases numbered 9, after V lost 5 bases and J lost 8 bases. Germline V gives CDR1 LNHDA, CDR2 SQIVND (reference sequence). The length of the CDR3 is 15 residues. The CDR3 region is CASSPLQGAWEKLFF. The CDR3 bases are TGTGCCAGTAGTCCACTACAGGGGGCATGGGAAAAACTGTTTTTT.

J is TRBJ2-2 and V is TRBV6-4; 13 bases fit TRBD2. This CDR3 comprises 20 residues. J was trimmed by 5 bases and V by 4 bases; bases with no gene match: 16. Germline-derived CDR1 and CDR2 are MRHNA and SNTAGT. This chain's CDR3 is CASSARGGFGTSGKTGELFF. CDR3 bases: TGTGCCAGCAGTGCCAGAGGTGGATTCGGGACTAGCGGGAAGACCGGGGAGCTGTTTTTT.